A single sample is the source of the 15 T cell receptor beta chains below, sequenced in a study of CD8 T cells in Susac syndrome. An amount of RNA that ranged from roughly 0.5 to 1 ug was reverse transcribed with random hexamers. TCRdb used MiXCR to reprocess the immunoSEQ multiplex PCR reads, holding one entry per CDR3 protein. The table records some 300,000 distinct CDR3 sequences, around 89% of them present only once. Sequences were obtained from CD8+ T cells from PBMCs. These receptors originate from a human donor with multiple sclerosis.

The V and J genes are TRBV6-5 and TRBJ1-1; D is unresolved. Trimming took 4 bases from V and 1 from J, leaving 13 bases between them. The CDR3 is 15 residues long. The germline V gene has CDR1 MNHEY and CDR2 SVGAGI. DNA for the CDR3: TGTGCCAGCAGTTCCCCCGAGACGGGGAACACTGAAGCTTTCTTT. Its protein is CASSSPETGNTEAFF.

V usage is TRBV2 and J usage is TRBJ1-5; D unresolved. The CDR3 is 14 residues long. Germline values: CDR1 SNHLY, CDR2 FYNNEI. V was shortened by 1 base and J by 0 bases, with 4 bases between the two germline ends. The CDR3 here is CASSEVFSNQPQHF. In nucleotides, the CDR3 is TGTGCCAGCAGTGAAGTATTTAGCAATCAGCCCCAGCATTTT.

The chain has TRBV29-1 and TRBJ2-7, with 7 bases matching TRBD2. Losses at the gene ends were 4 bases for V and 2 bases for J; bases not matched to a gene: 5. CDR3 length equals 13 residues. Germline CDR1 SQVTM, CDR2 ANQGSEA. CDR3 region: CSVGGGRAYEQYF. DNA for the CDR3: TGCAGCGTTGGGGGTGGGAGGGCCTACGAGCAGTACTTC.

The genes are TRBV15 and TRBJ1-4; a weak D match, TRBD1 (6 bases). The CDR3 length is 16 residues. Germline CDR1 LNHNV, CDR2 YYDKDF (reference sequence). The germline V and J ends were trimmed by 0 bases and 0 bases, with 8 bases remaining between them. CDR3 DNA sequence: TGTGCCACCAGCAGAGATAGGGGGTCAACTAATGAAAAACTGTTTTTT. Residues: CATSRDRGSTNEKLFF.

The chain joins TRBV7-9 to TRBJ2-1; the match to TRBD1 covers 8 bases. CDR3 length equals 16 residues. CDR1 and CDR2 (germline): SEHNR, FQNEAQ (reference sequence). The ends lost 1 base at V and 7 bases at J; junction bases unmatched: 9. The CDR3 spells CASSLGPQGAVNEQFF. In DNA, the CDR3 is TGTGCCAGCAGCTTAGGCCCGCAGGGGGCGGTTAATGAGCAGTTCTTC.

The V call is TRBV9, the J call TRBJ1-6; 7 bases line up with TRBD1. The CDR3 length is 16 residues. Germline CDR1 reads SGDLS; CDR2 reads YYNGEE. Losses at the gene ends were 4 bases for V and 14 bases for J; bases not matched to a gene: 18. CDR3 protein: CASSFTPGQEPRTLHF. The CDR3 DNA is TGTGCCAGCAGCTTTACCCCAGGACAGGAACCCCGGACCCTCCACTTT.

In DNA, the CDR3 is TGTGCCAGCAGCTTAAATCCCGGATTTGAGGACCCCGGGGAGTACGAGCAGTACTTC. Protein: CASSLNPGFEDPGEYEQYF. The chain has TRBV11-2 and TRBJ2-7, with a possible D match to TRBD2 (5 bases). V lost 2 bases and J 4 bases, leaving 27 bases between the germline ends. The CDR3 is 19 amino acids. Germline values: CDR1 SGHAT, CDR2 FQNNGV. Filled out from reference TRBV11-2 and TRBJ2-7, the complete variable domain reads EAGVAQSPRYKIIEKRQSVAFWCNPISGHATLYWYQQILGQGPKLLIQFQNNGVVDDSQLPKDRFSAERLKGVDSTLKIQPAKLEDSAVYLCASSLNPGFEDPGEYEQYFGPGTRLTVT.

The DNA for the CDR3 is TGTGCCAGCAGCCAGGCGGCTTTCTATGGCTACACCTTC. The encoded protein is CASSQAAFYGYTF. This rearrangement joins TRBV6-5 to TRBJ1-2; D gene uncertain. The CDR3 is made up of 13 amino acids. Germline V CDR1 and CDR2: MNHEY, SVGAGI. Trimming pared 6 bases from V and 4 bases from J, leaving 12 bases between.

The V and J genes are TRBV2 and TRBJ2-1; D ambiguous. The CDR3 is 12 residues long. Trimming cost V 8 bases and J 4 bases, with 9 bases left between them. The germline V gene encodes CDR1 SNHLY and CDR2 FYNNEI. CDR3 coding DNA: TGTGCCAGCGGGCCGAAATACAATGAGCAGTTCTTC. It translates to CASGPKYNEQFF.

The sample holds a few counts of this clonotype. The chain recombines TRBV28 with TRBJ2-5; no firm D call. From germline, CDR1 is MDHEN and CDR2 SYDVKM. This CDR3 spans 13 amino acids. The V end lost 1 base, the J end lost 4 bases, and 7 bases lay between the germline ends. The CDR3, as DNA: TGTGCCAGCAGTTTATCGGACGGAGAGACCCAGTACTTC. This encodes CASSLSDGETQYF.

The chain combines TRBV12-3 or TRBV12-4 with TRBJ2-5; 7 bases agree with TRBD2. The length of the CDR3 is 15 residues. V lost 4 bases to trimming and J lost 3 bases; unmatched junction nucleotides: 8. CDR3 protein: CASSSPGTNEETQYF. CDR3 nucleotide sequence: TGTGCCAGCAGTTCACCCGGGACTAATGAAGAGACCCAGTACTTC.

The rearrangement joins TRBV7-3 to TRBJ2-1; no definite D call. CDR1 and CDR2 from the germline V gene are SGHTA and FQGTGA. This CDR3 region has 13 residues. The V and J ends lost 5 bases and 8 bases respectively, with 13 bases between them. As DNA, the CDR3 is TGTGCCAGCAGCCCCCCGTCGGGCGATGAGCAGTTCTTC. Its translation: CASSPPSGDEQFF.

The chain uses TRBV19 and TRBJ1-1; D is undetermined. CDR1 is LNHDA and CDR2 is SQIVND in the germline V gene (reference sequence). The V end was cut by 3 bases, the J end by 1 base, with 12 bases between. CDR3 length: 15 amino acids. The CDR3 sequence is CASSISGLGNTEAFF. The CDR3 bases are TGTGCCAGTAGTATCTCCGGACTGGGGAACACTGAAGCTTTCTTT. The full variable domain, with the rest looked up from reference TRBV19 and TRBJ1-1, is DGGITQSPKYLFRKEGQNVTLSCEQNLNHDAMYWYRQDPGQGLRLIYYSQIVNDFQKGDIAEGYSVSREKKESFPLTVTSAQKNPTAFYLCASSISGLGNTEAFFGQGTRLTVV.

V and J are TRBV19 and TRBJ1-1, with 10 bases aligning to TRBD1. After removal of 9 bases from V and 4 bases from J, the junction contained 2 bases not matched to a gene. The CDR3 runs 12 residues. Germline V CDR1 and CDR2: LNHDA, SQIVND (reference sequence). As DNA, the CDR3 is TGTGCCAGCAGGACAGGGGGCACTGAAGCTTTCTTT. The encoded protein is CASRTGGTEAFF.

Only a few counts were recorded for this clonotype. The chain uses TRBV3-1 and TRBJ2-5; D tentatively reads TRBD1 or TRBD2 (5 bases each). V was cut by 0 bases and J by 2 bases, with 7 bases left in between. Germline CDR1 LGHDT, CDR2 YNNKEL (reference sequence). This CDR3 is built from 14 residues. Here the CDR3 DNA reads TGTGCCAGCAGCCAAGAGGGGGTTCAAGAGACCCAGTACTTC. Translation gives CASSQEGVQETQYF.